This T cell receptor beta chain emerged from a study of patients and donors after allogeneic stem cell transplantation. The CDR3 loop spans 17 amino acids. Germline trimming cut 1 base from V and 6 bases from J; bases unmatched to any gene: 15. Germline lookup yields CDR1 SGHTA and CDR2 FQGNSA. TCRdb re-called the RT-PCR reads through MiXCR, storing one row per CDR3 protein. The sample lists about 1,300 distinct CDR3 sequences, around a quarter occurring once. This clonotype was observed a few times. The TCR originated in a human donor who was either an allogeneic HSCT recipient or a stem cell or donor lymphocyte infusion donor (not recorded which). It is not recorded whose cells these are; they may come from a transplant donor. This chain uses TRBV7-2 with TRBJ2-7, with 7 bases fitting TRBD2. Sample: blood, either unsorted or a sorted T cell fraction (not recorded which). The CDR3 bases are TGTGCCAGCAGCTTAGTTCCGACTAGCAGTGGGAAATCCGAGCAGTACTTC. Protein product: CASSLVPTSSGKSEQYF.